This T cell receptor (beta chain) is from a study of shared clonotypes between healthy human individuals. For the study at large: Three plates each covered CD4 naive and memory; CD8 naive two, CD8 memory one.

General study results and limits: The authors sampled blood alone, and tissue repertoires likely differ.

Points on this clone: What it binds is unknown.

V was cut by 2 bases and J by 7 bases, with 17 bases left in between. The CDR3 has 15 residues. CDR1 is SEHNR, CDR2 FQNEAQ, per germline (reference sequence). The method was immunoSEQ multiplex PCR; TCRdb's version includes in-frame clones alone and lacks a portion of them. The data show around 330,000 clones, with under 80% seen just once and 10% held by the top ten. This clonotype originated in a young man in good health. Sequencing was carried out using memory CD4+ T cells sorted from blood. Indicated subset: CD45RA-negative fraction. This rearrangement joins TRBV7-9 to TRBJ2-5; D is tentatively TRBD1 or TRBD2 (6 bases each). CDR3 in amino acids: CASSLRGLDGGTQYF. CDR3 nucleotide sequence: TGTGCCAGCAGCTTACGGGGGCTCGATGGGGGGACCCAGTACTTC.